This is a list of T cell receptor beta chains from one sample in a study of blood T cells in healthy people across ages. TCRdb ran MiXCR on the 5' RACE reads and lists one entry per CDR3 protein. The table has approximately 810,000 distinct CDR3 sequences, about 36% seen once. The specimen was blood. These receptors originate from a man between 18 and 35 years old in good health. The CDR3 runs from the conserved cysteine through the conserved F or W. The D gene is left open where the match is weak. Size tells how often a clone was seen (once, few, many) or the class of an expanded clone, and some rows leave it out.

v_call: TRBV19
d_call: -
clone_size: -
j_call: TRBJ1-6
cdr3_aa: CATRQGNSPLHF
cdr3_nt: TGTGCCACCCGCCAGGGGAATTCACCCCTCCACTTT

v_call: TRBV7-3
d_call: -
clone_size: few
j_call: TRBJ1-2
cdr3_aa: CASSLTGGQEDYTF
cdr3_nt: TGTGCCAGCAGCTTGACCGGGGGCCAGGAGGACTACACCTTC

v_call: TRBV5-1
d_call: TRBD2
clone_size: few
j_call: TRBJ2-2
cdr3_aa: CASSFSGALAGVNTGELFF
cdr3_nt: TGCGCCAGCAGCTTCTCCGGCGCGTTAGCGGGTGTGAACACCGGGGAGCTGTTTTTT

v_call: TRBV30
d_call: -
clone_size: -
j_call: TRBJ1-4
cdr3_aa: CAWSRQNEKLFF
cdr3_nt: TGTGCCTGGAGTAGGCAGAATGAAAAACTGTTTTTT

v_call: TRBV27
d_call: -
clone_size: -
j_call: TRBJ1-5
cdr3_aa: CASSFRDQRTPQHF
cdr3_nt: TGTGCCAGCAGTTTCCGAGACCAAAGGACGCCCCAGCATTTT

v_call: TRBV7-9
d_call: -
clone_size: -
j_call: TRBJ2-1
cdr3_aa: CANSLQVYNEQFF
cdr3_nt: TGTGCCAACAGCTTGCAGGTATACAATGAGCAGTTCTTC

v_call: TRBV9
d_call: -
clone_size: -
j_call: TRBJ2-1
cdr3_aa: CASSVSGPGGNFNEQFF
cdr3_nt: TGTGCCAGCAGCGTAAGTGGCCCGGGGGGCAACTTCAATGAGCAGTTCTTC

v_call: TRBV6-2/TRBV6-3
d_call: -
clone_size: few
j_call: TRBJ1-1
cdr3_aa: CASSYSDMNTEAFF
cdr3_nt: TGTGCCAGCAGTTACTCGGATATGAACACTGAAGCTTTCTTT

v_call: TRBV18
d_call: -
clone_size: few
j_call: TRBJ1-1
cdr3_aa: CASSPQAGSDGEAFF
cdr3_nt: TGTGCCAGCTCACCACAGGCAGGGTCGGATGGTGAAGCTTTCTTT

v_call: TRBV6-5
d_call: TRBD1
clone_size: once
j_call: TRBJ1-6
cdr3_aa: CASSSDRDNSPPHF
cdr3_nt: TGTGCCAGCAGTTCTGACAGGGACAATTCACCCCCCCACTTT

v_call: TRBV5-1
d_call: TRBD1
clone_size: few
j_call: TRBJ1-2
cdr3_aa: CASSLGAGQGQRFGYTF
cdr3_nt: TGCGCCAGCAGCTTGGGGGCCGGACAGGGACAACGCTTTGGCTACACCTTC

v_call: TRBV27
d_call: TRBD2
clone_size: -
j_call: TRBJ2-1
cdr3_aa: CASSLRARGLAGGPVTNEQFF
cdr3_nt: TGTGCCAGCAGTTTAAGGGCTAGGGGACTAGCGGGGGGGCCTGTTACAAATGAGCAGTTCTTC

v_call: TRBV18
d_call: -
clone_size: -
j_call: TRBJ2-7
cdr3_aa: CASSPRSTSSTYEQYF
cdr3_nt: TGTGCCAGCTCACCACGGTCTACAAGTTCAACCTACGAGCAGTACTTC

v_call: TRBV3-1
d_call: TRBD1
clone_size: few
j_call: TRBJ2-1
cdr3_aa: CASSQRDRGYNEQFF
cdr3_nt: TGTGCCAGCAGCCAAAGGGACAGGGGCTACAATGAGCAGTTCTTC

v_call: TRBV20-1
d_call: -
clone_size: few
j_call: TRBJ2-5
cdr3_aa: CSAGDPEGETQYF
cdr3_nt: TGCAGTGCCGGGGACCCTGAGGGAGAGACCCAGTACTTC

v_call: TRBV7-2
d_call: TRBD1
clone_size: few
j_call: TRBJ1-4
cdr3_aa: CASAYQTGTNEKLFF
cdr3_nt: TGTGCCAGCGCATACCAGACAGGGACTAATGAAAAACTGTTTTTT

v_call: TRBV20-1
d_call: -
clone_size: few
j_call: TRBJ1-2
cdr3_aa: CSARWGASGYTF
cdr3_nt: TGCAGTGCTAGATGGGGGGCGAGTGGCTACACCTTC

v_call: TRBV6-5
d_call: TRBD1
clone_size: -
j_call: TRBJ2-2
cdr3_aa: CASSPQGAGGTGELFF
cdr3_nt: TGTGCCAGCAGTCCCCAGGGGGCCGGCGGAACCGGGGAGCTGTTTTTT

v_call: TRBV4-3
d_call: -
clone_size: few
j_call: TRBJ2-5
cdr3_aa: CASSQAGWASETQYF
cdr3_nt: TGCGCCAGCAGCCAAGCAGGATGGGCTTCGGAGACCCAGTACTTC

v_call: TRBV20-1
d_call: -
clone_size: -
j_call: TRBJ1-5
cdr3_aa: CSAEGTVNNQPQHF
cdr3_nt: TGCAGTGCGGAGGGGACGGTTAACAATCAGCCCCAGCATTTT

v_call: TRBV7-2
d_call: -
clone_size: -
j_call: TRBJ1-5
cdr3_aa: CASSFRGDSNQPQHF
cdr3_nt: TGTGCCAGCAGCTTTCGAGGGGATAGCAATCAGCCCCAGCATTTT

v_call: TRBV7-9
d_call: -
clone_size: -
j_call: TRBJ2-7
cdr3_aa: CASSAPGPSYEQYF
cdr3_nt: TGTGCCAGCAGCGCCCCGGGACCTTCCTACGAGCAGTACTTC

v_call: TRBV5-1
d_call: -
clone_size: -
j_call: TRBJ2-4
cdr3_aa: CASSPEGGQIAKNIQYF
cdr3_nt: TGCGCCAGCAGCCCGGAGGGGGGTCAGATTGCCAAAAACATTCAGTACTTC

v_call: TRBV4-3
d_call: TRBD2
clone_size: -
j_call: TRBJ2-2
cdr3_aa: CDSSQGLADITGELFF
cdr3_nt: TGCGACAGCAGCCAAGGACTAGCGGATATCACCGGGGAGCTGTTTTTT

v_call: TRBV7-2
d_call: TRBD2
clone_size: many
j_call: TRBJ2-4
cdr3_aa: CASSPTAGGVKNIQYF
cdr3_nt: TGTGCCAGCAGCCCTACGGCGGGGGGTGTCAAAAACATTCAGTACTTC

v_call: TRBV5-1
d_call: TRBD1
clone_size: -
j_call: TRBJ1-3
cdr3_aa: CASSFDRGPGNTIYF
cdr3_nt: TGCGCCAGCAGCTTCGACAGGGGGCCTGGAAACACCATATATTTT

v_call: TRBV4-3
d_call: TRBD1
clone_size: few
j_call: TRBJ2-1
cdr3_aa: CASSPSGTGSVYEQFF
cdr3_nt: TGCGCCAGCAGCCCCTCCGGGACAGGGAGTGTCTATGAGCAGTTCTTC

v_call: TRBV7-9
d_call: TRBD1
clone_size: few
j_call: TRBJ1-1
cdr3_aa: CASVEERQGANTEAFF
cdr3_nt: TGTGCCAGCGTCGAAGAACGGCAGGGGGCTAACACTGAAGCTTTCTTT

v_call: TRBV2
d_call: TRBD1
clone_size: -
j_call: TRBJ2-4
cdr3_aa: CAGNQAGQGLNIQYF
cdr3_nt: TGTGCCGGCAACCAAGCGGGACAGGGACTAAACATTCAGTACTTC

v_call: TRBV2
d_call: -
clone_size: few
j_call: TRBJ2-3
cdr3_aa: CASSEGGASTDTQYF
cdr3_nt: TGTGCCAGCAGTGAGGGCGGGGCGAGCACAGATACGCAGTATTTT

v_call: TRBV6-1
d_call: TRBD1
clone_size: -
j_call: TRBJ1-5
cdr3_aa: CASKTGAQPQHF
cdr3_nt: TGTGCCAGCAAGACAGGGGCCCAGCCCCAGCATTTT

v_call: TRBV7-2
d_call: TRBD2
clone_size: -
j_call: TRBJ2-7
cdr3_aa: CASSRTSGGTTYNEQYF
cdr3_nt: TGTGCCAGCAGCCGGACTAGCGGGGGGACGACCTACAATGAGCAGTACTTC

v_call: TRBV4-3
d_call: -
clone_size: many
j_call: TRBJ2-1
cdr3_aa: CASSQGDRNEQFF
cdr3_nt: TGCGCCAGCAGCCAAGGGGACCGCAATGAGCAGTTCTTC

v_call: TRBV7-2
d_call: -
clone_size: -
j_call: TRBJ2-3
cdr3_aa: CASSQRTGADTQYF
cdr3_nt: TGTGCCAGCAGCCAACGGACGGGGGCAGATACGCAGTATTTT

v_call: TRBV6-2/TRBV6-3
d_call: TRBD2
clone_size: many
j_call: TRBJ2-5
cdr3_aa: CASTWTSARETQYF
cdr3_nt: TGTGCCAGCACGTGGACTAGCGCACGAGAGACCCAGTACTTC

v_call: TRBV7-9
d_call: -
clone_size: many
j_call: TRBJ1-2
cdr3_aa: CASSSRDGNYGYTF
cdr3_nt: TGTGCCAGCAGTTCCCGGGACGGCAACTATGGCTACACCTTC

v_call: TRBV20-1
d_call: -
clone_size: few
j_call: TRBJ1-6
cdr3_aa: CSASETENSPLHF
cdr3_nt: TGCAGTGCTTCCGAAACTGAAAATTCACCCCTCCACTTT

v_call: TRBV6-2/TRBV6-3
d_call: TRBD2
clone_size: -
j_call: TRBJ2-4
cdr3_aa: CASSYSTSGGNNNEQYF
cdr3_nt: TGTGCCAGCAGTTACTCGACTAGCGGGGGCAACAACAATGAGCAGTACTTC

v_call: TRBV29-1
d_call: TRBD1
clone_size: -
j_call: TRBJ1-2
cdr3_aa: CSVGLDRGACGYTF
cdr3_nt: TGCAGCGTCGGCTTGGACAGGGGGGCCTGTGGCTACACCTTC

v_call: TRBV6-2/TRBV6-3
d_call: TRBD2
clone_size: -
j_call: TRBJ2-5
cdr3_aa: CASLPNRDYNEQYF
cdr3_nt: TGTGCCAGCCTGCCAAACCGGGACTACAATGAGCAGTACTTC

v_call: TRBV21-1
d_call: -
clone_size: -
j_call: TRBJ2-5
cdr3_aa: CASSKARVNREETQYF
cdr3_nt: TGTGCCAGCAGCAAAGCGAGAGTAAACAGGGAAGAGACCCAGTACTTC

v_call: TRBV5-1
d_call: TRBD2
clone_size: -
j_call: TRBJ2-5
cdr3_aa: CASWVAGSEETQYF
cdr3_nt: TGCGCCAGCTGGGTAGCGGGGTCCGAAGAGACCCAGTACTTC

v_call: TRBV28
d_call: -
clone_size: -
j_call: TRBJ2-3
cdr3_aa: CASSLGRGGQITDTQYF
cdr3_nt: TGTGCCAGCAGTTTAGGTCGGGGAGGACAGATCACAGATACGCAGTATTTT

v_call: TRBV29-1
d_call: -
clone_size: -
j_call: TRBJ2-5
cdr3_aa: CSVESGSFNEQYF
cdr3_nt: TGCAGCGTTGAGAGCGGGTCCTTCAATGAGCAGTACTTC

v_call: TRBV20-1
d_call: -
clone_size: many
j_call: TRBJ1-1
cdr3_aa: CSAFALTRGTEAFF
cdr3_nt: TGCAGTGCTTTCGCACTCACACGAGGGACTGAAGCTTTCTTT

v_call: TRBV4-1
d_call: -
clone_size: few
j_call: TRBJ2-3
cdr3_aa: CASSQDLAEGGLTQYF
cdr3_nt: TGCGCCAGCAGCCAAGATTTGGCGGAGGGGGGGCTTACGCAGTATTTT

v_call: TRBV4-2
d_call: -
clone_size: -
j_call: TRBJ2-5
cdr3_aa: CASSQLYNHQETQYF
cdr3_nt: TGTGCCAGCAGCCAACTTTACAACCACCAAGAGACCCAGTACTTC

v_call: TRBV6-1
d_call: TRBD2
clone_size: many
j_call: TRBJ2-3
cdr3_aa: CASSEVRGAGGYLVGTDTQYF
cdr3_nt: TGTGCCAGCAGTGAGGTTCGCGGAGCGGGGGGCTACCTAGTTGGCACAGATACGCAGTATTTT

v_call: TRBV30
d_call: TRBD2
clone_size: -
j_call: TRBJ2-1
cdr3_aa: CAWSPGLEYNEQFF
cdr3_nt: TGTGCCTGGAGTCCGGGACTAGAATACAATGAGCAGTTCTTC

v_call: TRBV20-1
d_call: TRBD1
clone_size: many
j_call: TRBJ2-7
cdr3_aa: CSAHRQGRFDEQYF
cdr3_nt: TGCAGTGCCCACAGACAGGGGCGATTCGACGAGCAGTACTTC

v_call: TRBV12-3/TRBV12-4
d_call: TRBD1
clone_size: many
j_call: TRBJ2-7
cdr3_aa: CASSLKGQGFYEQYF
cdr3_nt: TGTGCCAGCAGTTTAAAGGGACAGGGTTTCTACGAGCAGTACTTC

v_call: TRBV4-1
d_call: TRBD1
clone_size: -
j_call: TRBJ2-7
cdr3_aa: CASSQSRGFYEQYF
cdr3_nt: TGCGCCAGCAGCCAGAGCAGGGGGTTCTACGAGCAGTACTTC